The T cell receptor beta chain under discussion was sequenced for a study of T-cell reconstitution after alpha-beta-depleted transplantation in children. This clonotype occurred a few times. The target antigen is unknown. For TCRbeta, the library was prepared with unique molecular identifiers. MiXCR was run by TCRdb on the PCR reads, yielding one entry per CDR3 protein. The profile shows 450,000 to 600,000 distinct CDR3 sequences, roughly 13% of them singletons. Study conclusions and caveats: Several hundred rapidly expanded clones from non-depleted graft cells reportedly supplied alpha-beta T cells about two months post-transplant.

The receptor was isolated from a male patient under 18 who had a stem cell transplant for acute myeloid leukemia, so the T cells may come from the graft donor. The sample here was PBMCs, mostly from graft donor cells, taken 360 days after TCRalphabeta/CD19-depleted stem cell transplant.

The DNA of the CDR3 is TGCGCCAGCAGCTTGGAAGGAGGGAGTCGCTATGGCTACACCTTC. Amino acid sequence: CASSLEGGSRYGYTF. The rearrangement joins TRBV5-1 to TRBJ1-2; D is undetermined. The CDR3 runs to 15 residues. In germline, CDR1 is SGHRS, CDR2 YFSETQ. V lost 0 bases and J lost 4, with 13 bases in between.